A single sample is the source of the 17 T cell receptor beta chains below, sequenced in a study of blood T cell repertoires in COVID-19 (dated by TCRdb to 2018 to 2021). The method behind the library was the immunoSEQ multiplex PCR assay. TCRdb provides this immuneACCESS table in a form limited to in-frame rearrangements. Some clones are lacking; in checked studies, under half of them reflect an unresolved V gene, and why the rest are absent is not known. In this sample the table shows 150,000 to 200,000 clones, approximately 86% of which occur a single time. Of the sample, more than 6.5% is held by the ten largest clones. The sequencing sample was made of peripheral blood. Receptors were obtained from a woman over 75 in a cohort sampled during active or convalescent COVID-19.

The chain links TRBV30 to TRBJ1-3; no reliable D call. Germline lookup yields CDR1 GTSNPN and CDR2 SVGIG (reference sequence). With 3 bases removed from V and 4 bases from J, the gap between germline ends came to 13 bases. The CDR3 consists of 14 residues. The CDR3 loop is CAWSVVGAGNTIYF. The CDR3 coding sequence is TGTGCCTGGAGCGTGGTGGGCGCGGGAAACACCATATATTTT.

This clone has a handful of counts. The chain uses TRBV27 and TRBJ2-1, with D possibly matching TRBD2 (5 bases). This CDR3 contains 16 residues. From germline, CDR1 is MNHEY and CDR2 SMNVEV (reference sequence). V lost 7 bases to trimming and J lost 2 bases, with 18 bases between them. In DNA form, the CDR3 reads TGTGCCAGCACCCTAAGCGGCACGGCAACCTACAATGAGCAGTTCTTC. It yields the protein CASTLSGTATYNEQFF.

V is TRBV5-5 and J is TRBJ1-2; 7 bases match TRBD1. The germline V gene encodes CDR1 SGHKS and CDR2 YYEKEE (reference sequence). The CDR3 is 13 amino acids. V lost 2 bases to trimming and J lost 6 bases; unmatched junction nucleotides: 4. The CDR3 bases are TGTGCCAGCAGCTTCACAGGGGAGGATGGCTACACCTTC. Protein: CASSFTGEDGYTF.

The CDR3 region is CASSADTGVEKLFF. In DNA, the CDR3 is TGTGCCAGCAGCGCTGACACGGGGGTAGAAAAACTGTTTTTT. The rearrangement uses TRBV5-4 and TRBJ1-4, with TRBD1 as a possible D gene (5 bases). The V gene's germline CDR1 is SGHNT and CDR2 YYREEE (reference sequence). V was pared by 4 bases and J by 8 bases, with 15 bases between. The CDR3 loop spans 14 amino acids.

This clone came up once. The rearrangement joins TRBV6-5 to TRBJ2-1; the match to TRBD2 covers 9 bases. The length of the CDR3 is 14 residues. Trimming removed 7 bases from V and 7 bases from J; junction bases left unmatched: 8. Germline V gives CDR1 MNHEY, CDR2 SVGAGI. CDR3 nucleotides: TGTGCCAGCAAAACGGGACTAGCTGGTAATGAGCAGTTCTTC. It codes for CASKTGLAGNEQFF.

This clone was counted a few times. The chain uses TRBV3-1 (or the pseudogene TRBV3-2) and TRBJ2-5; D remains ambiguous. Per germline, CDR1 LGHDT and CDR2 YNNKEL (reference sequence). Trimming took off 3 bases at V and 5 bases at J, with 13 bases between the two ends. CDR3 length equals 14 residues. CDR3 in amino acids: CASSHKSSRETQYF. CDR3 DNA: TGTGCCAGCAGCCATAAGTCATCGAGGGAGACCCAGTACTTC.

The count of this clone is one. V usage is TRBV11-2 and J usage is TRBJ2-3, with 16 positions matching TRBD2. In germline, CDR1 is SGHAT, CDR2 FQNNGV. V trimming: 5 bases; J trimming: 1 base; junction bases outside the gene matches: 6. The CDR3 has 18 amino acids. CDR3 in DNA: TGTGCCAGCAGCATGGGACTAGCGGGAGGGTTCGGCACAGATACGCAGTATTTT. Translating it yields CASSMGLAGGFGTDTQYF.

This clone was recorded only once. This rearrangement joins TRBV18 to TRBJ2-5, with D possibly matching TRBD1 (6 bases). Germline CDR1 is KGHSH and CDR2 is LQKENI. There are 13 residues in the CDR3. V lost 2 bases and J 5 bases, leaving 9 bases between the germline ends. CDR3 sequence (DNA): TGTGCCAGCTCACCAACCACAGGGGAGACCCAGTACTTC. This encodes CASSPTTGETQYF.

V is TRBV28 and J is TRBJ1-6; 9 nucleotides match TRBD1. The germline V gene encodes CDR1 MDHEN and CDR2 SYDVKM. The CDR3 runs to 15 residues. After removal of 8 bases from V and 9 bases from J, the junction contained 11 bases not matched to a gene. For the CDR3, the DNA is TGTGCCAGCTGTAAGGACGGGACAGGGTCTTCACCCCTCCACTTT. The encoded protein is CASCKDGTGSSPLHF.

The V and J genes are TRBV15 and TRBJ2-1, with D unclear. CDR1 is LNHNV, CDR2 YYDKDF, per germline (reference sequence). V dropped 1 base and J dropped 4 bases, with 8 bases sitting between them. The CDR3 contains 14 residues. CDR3 coding DNA: TGTGCCACCAGCAGAGGGCAGGATTACAATGAGCAGTTCTTC. Protein: CATSRGQDYNEQFF.

The J gene is TRBJ2-1, the V gene TRBV5-1; the match to TRBD2 covers 13 bases. V was clipped by 3 bases and J by 8 bases; unmatched bases: 8. The germline V gene has CDR1 SGHRS and CDR2 YFSETQ. The CDR3 is made up of 16 amino acids. For the CDR3, the DNA is TGCGCCAGCAGCTCCGGGGGGACTAGCGGGACCGATGAGCAGTTCTTC. As protein: CASSSGGTSGTDEQFF.

The V and J genes are TRBV7-9 and TRBJ1-1; D remains ambiguous. V lost 0 bases, J lost 4 bases, and 12 bases lay in between. This CDR3 is built from 15 residues. Germline V gives CDR1 SEHNR, CDR2 FQNEAQ (reference sequence). CDR3 sequence: CASSLANGPGTEAFF. DNA of the CDR3: TGTGCCAGCAGCTTAGCGAACGGTCCCGGCACTGAAGCTTTCTTT. Full variable domain (missing parts from reference TRBV7-9 and TRBJ1-1): DTGVSQNPRHKITKRGQNVTFRCDPISEHNRLYWYRQTLGQGPEFLTYFQNEAQLEKSRLLSDRFSAERPKGSFSTLEIQRTEQGDSAMYLCASSLANGPGTEAFFGQGTRLTVV.

The CDR3 DNA sequence: TGTGCCAGCAGCGGAGGCCAGGGGGCACGGGGCTACACCTTC. Translation gives CASSGGQGARGYTF. The chain couples TRBV3-1 (or the pseudogene TRBV3-2) to TRBJ1-2; TRBD1 matches 8 bases. V trimming: 5 bases; J trimming: 8 bases; junction bases outside the gene matches: 10. Looked up from germline, CDR1 is LGHDT and CDR2 is YNNKEL (reference sequence). The CDR3 has 14 amino acids.

This clone was seen a few times. The chain combines TRBV27 with TRBJ1-2; D call uncertain. The CDR3 extends over 13 amino acids. Trimming pared 3 bases from V and 2 bases from J, leaving 7 bases between. Germline V CDR1 and CDR2: MNHEY, SMNVEV (reference sequence). DNA of the CDR3: TGTGCCAGCAGTTTCTCCAGGAACTATGGCTACACCTTC. This translates into CASSFSRNYGYTF.

The rearrangement uses TRBV27 and TRBJ2-7; possibly TRBD1 for D (6 bases). CDR1 and CDR2 from the germline V gene are MNHEY and SMNVEV (reference sequence). V was clipped by 5 bases and J by 3 bases, with 17 bases between them. The CDR3 totals 15 residues. The CDR3 reads CASSDRGTSYYEQYF. The CDR3 DNA reads TGTGCCAGCAGTGATAGGGGGACATCCTACTACGAGCAGTACTTC.

This clone was detected a few times. The V gene is TRBV5-6, the J gene TRBJ1-1; D is undetermined. The CDR3 extends over 12 amino acids. Germline V CDR1 and CDR2: SGHDT, YYEEEE. V gave up 7 bases and J gave up 1 base, with 8 bases separating them. The CDR3 loop reads CASGGQNTEAFF. Written as DNA, the CDR3 is TGTGCCAGCGGAGGGCAGAACACTGAAGCTTTCTTT.

The gene calls are TRBV20-1 and TRBJ2-5; D call uncertain. Deletions cut 3 bases from V and 2 bases from J, with 13 bases between. The germline gives CDR1 DFQATT, CDR2 SNEGSKA (reference sequence). The CDR3 is made up of 14 amino acids. The CDR3 DNA follows: TGCAGTGCTAGTCAACCCCAGTTACAAGAGACCCAGTACTTC. Its translation: CSASQPQLQETQYF.